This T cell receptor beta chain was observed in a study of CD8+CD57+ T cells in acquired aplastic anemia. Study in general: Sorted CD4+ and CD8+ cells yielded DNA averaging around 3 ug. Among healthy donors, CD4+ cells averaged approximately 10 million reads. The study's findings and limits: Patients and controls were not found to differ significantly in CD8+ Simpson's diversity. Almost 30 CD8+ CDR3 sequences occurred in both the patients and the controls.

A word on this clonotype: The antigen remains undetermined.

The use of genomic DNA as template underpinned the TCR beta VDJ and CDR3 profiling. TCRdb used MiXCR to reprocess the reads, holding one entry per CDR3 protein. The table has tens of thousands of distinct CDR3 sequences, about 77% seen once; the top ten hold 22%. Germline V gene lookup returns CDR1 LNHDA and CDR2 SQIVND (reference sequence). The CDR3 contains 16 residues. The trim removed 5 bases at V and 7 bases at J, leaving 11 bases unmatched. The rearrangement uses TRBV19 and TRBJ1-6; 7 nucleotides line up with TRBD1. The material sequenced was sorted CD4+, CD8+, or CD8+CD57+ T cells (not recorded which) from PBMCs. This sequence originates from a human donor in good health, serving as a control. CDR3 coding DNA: TGTGCCAGTAGTTTATCCCACAGGGGAAGGAATTCACCCCTCCACTTT. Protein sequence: CASSLSHRGRNSPLHF.